Below, one T cell receptor (beta chain) is given with its context. Its target is not known. The second PCR ran roughly 6 to 11 cycles with a sample-barcoded 5' primer and J-beta primers. A tag from a template-switch adaptor with 12 random nucleotides marked each cDNA molecule. TCRdb reanalysed the 5' RACE reads using MiXCR and keeps one entry per CDR3 protein. This sample yields some 1,800,000 distinct CDR3 sequences, of which about two fifths are seen a single time; 20% to 25% belongs to the top ten. CDR1 is SGHDN, CDR2 FVKESK, per germline. CDR3 length: 15 residues. V was trimmed by 5 bases and J by 4 bases, leaving 18 bases between them. The source of the sample is a study of blood T cells in healthy people across ages. General study results and limits: Roughly linearly, TCR beta diversity per million T cells fell as age increased.

The specimen was blood. The chain joins TRBV14 to TRBJ2-7; no clear D gene. The TCR was taken from a human donor in good health. The CDR3 protein is CASSSRESIRYEQYF. The DNA of the CDR3 is TGTGCCAGCAGCTCTCGAGAATCAATTCGTTACGAGCAGTACTTC.